This T cell receptor (beta chain) was captured in a study of PD-L1 blockade in urothelial cancer. Study-level information: T cell content in blood samples showed a median of approximately 150,000.

Data came from immunoSEQ multiplex PCR; TCRdb stores just in-frame clones and leaves some out. The repertoire holds some 71,000 clones, around 85% seen once, with about 6.9% in the top ten. Trimming removed 11 bases from V and 3 bases from J, with 17 bases in between. In germline, CDR1 is SNHLY, CDR2 FYNNEI. The CDR3 covers 13 residues. Time point here: pretreatment peripheral blood. The receptor comes from a man aged 35-49 years with urothelial cancer. This material consisted of PBMCs, taken around atezolizumab (anti-PD-L1) treatment. This chain connects TRBV2 to TRBJ2-7, with D perhaps TRBD2 (6 bases). DNA for the CDR3: TGTGCCGGGGGGAGAGGAAGGGACTACGAGCAGTACTTC. Its protein product is CAGGRGRDYEQYF.